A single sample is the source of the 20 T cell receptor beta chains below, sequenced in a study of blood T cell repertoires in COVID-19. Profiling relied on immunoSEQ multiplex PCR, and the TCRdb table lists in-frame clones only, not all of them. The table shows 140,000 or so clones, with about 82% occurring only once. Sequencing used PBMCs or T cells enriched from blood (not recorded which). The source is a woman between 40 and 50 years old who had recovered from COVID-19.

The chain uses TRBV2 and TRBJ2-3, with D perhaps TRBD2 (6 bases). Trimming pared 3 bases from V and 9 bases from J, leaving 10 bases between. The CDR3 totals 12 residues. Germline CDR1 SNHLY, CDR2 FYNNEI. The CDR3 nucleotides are TGTGCCAGCAGTGAGGGACGGGAGACGCAGTATTTT. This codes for CASSEGRETQYF.

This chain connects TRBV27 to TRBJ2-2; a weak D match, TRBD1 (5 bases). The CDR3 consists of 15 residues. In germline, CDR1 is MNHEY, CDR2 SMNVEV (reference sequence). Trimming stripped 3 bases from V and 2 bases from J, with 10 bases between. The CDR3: CASSFGQGNTGELFF. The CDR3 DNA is TGTGCCAGCAGTTTTGGGCAGGGTAACACCGGGGAGCTGTTTTTT.

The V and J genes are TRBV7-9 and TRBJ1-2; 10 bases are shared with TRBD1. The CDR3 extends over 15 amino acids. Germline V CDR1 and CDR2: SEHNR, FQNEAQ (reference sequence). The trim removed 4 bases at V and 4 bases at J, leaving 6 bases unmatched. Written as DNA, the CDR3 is TGTGCCAGCAGCTCCCCGGGACAGGGGCCCTATGGCTACACCTTC. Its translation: CASSSPGQGPYGYTF.

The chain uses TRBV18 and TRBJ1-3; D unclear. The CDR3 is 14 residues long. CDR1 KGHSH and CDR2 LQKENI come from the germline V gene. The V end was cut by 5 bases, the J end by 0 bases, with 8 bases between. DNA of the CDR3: TGTGCCAGCTCAGAAGCCATCTCTGGAAACACCATATATTTT. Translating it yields CASSEAISGNTIYF.

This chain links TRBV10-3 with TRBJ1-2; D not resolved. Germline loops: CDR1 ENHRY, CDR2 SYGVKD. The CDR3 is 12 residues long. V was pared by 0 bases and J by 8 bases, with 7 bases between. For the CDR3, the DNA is TGTGCCATCAGTGAGTCCCAGGTGGGCTACACCTTC. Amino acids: CAISESQVGYTF.

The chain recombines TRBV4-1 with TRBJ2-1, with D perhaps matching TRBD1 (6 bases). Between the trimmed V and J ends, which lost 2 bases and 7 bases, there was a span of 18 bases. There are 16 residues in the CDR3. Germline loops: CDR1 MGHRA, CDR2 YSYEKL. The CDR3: CASSQPSAGQGNEQFF. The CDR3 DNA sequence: TGCGCCAGCAGCCAACCGTCGGCAGGGCAGGGGAATGAGCAGTTCTTC.

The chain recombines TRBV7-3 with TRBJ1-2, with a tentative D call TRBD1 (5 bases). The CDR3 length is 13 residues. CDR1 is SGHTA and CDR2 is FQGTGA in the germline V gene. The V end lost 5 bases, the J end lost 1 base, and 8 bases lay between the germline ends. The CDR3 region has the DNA TGTGCCAGCAGCGACGACAGTAACTATGGCTACACCTTC. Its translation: CASSDDSNYGYTF.

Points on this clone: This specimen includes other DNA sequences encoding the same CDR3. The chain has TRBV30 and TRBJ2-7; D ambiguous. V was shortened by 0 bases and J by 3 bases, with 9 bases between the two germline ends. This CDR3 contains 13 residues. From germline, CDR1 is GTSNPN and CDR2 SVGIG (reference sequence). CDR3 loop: CAWSVSLYYEQYF. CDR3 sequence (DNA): TGTGCCTGGAGTGTGAGTCTATACTACGAGCAGTACTTC.

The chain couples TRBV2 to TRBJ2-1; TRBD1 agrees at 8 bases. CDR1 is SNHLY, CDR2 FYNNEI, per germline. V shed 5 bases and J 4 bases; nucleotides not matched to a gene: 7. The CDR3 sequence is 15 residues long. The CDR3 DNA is TGTGCCAGCAGTACCGGACAGGGCAATTACAATGAGCAGTTCTTC. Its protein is CASSTGQGNYNEQFF.

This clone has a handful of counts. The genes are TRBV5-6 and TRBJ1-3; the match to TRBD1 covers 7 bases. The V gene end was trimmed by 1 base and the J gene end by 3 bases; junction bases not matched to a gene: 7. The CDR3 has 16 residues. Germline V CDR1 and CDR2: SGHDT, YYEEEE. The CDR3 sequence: CASSLFDTGDGNTIYF. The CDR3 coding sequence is TGTGCCAGCAGCTTGTTCGATACAGGGGATGGAAACACCATATATTTT.

The CDR3 protein is CASSQVDSGELFF. The CDR3 nucleotides are TGTGCCAGCAGCCAAGTGGACAGCGGGGAGCTGTTTTTT. The rearrangement uses TRBV4-2 and TRBJ2-2; TRBD1 might be the D (6 bases). Germline assignment: CDR1 LGHNA and CDR2 YNFKEQ. The CDR3 has 13 amino acids. V lost 1 base, J lost 7 bases, and 7 bases lay in between.

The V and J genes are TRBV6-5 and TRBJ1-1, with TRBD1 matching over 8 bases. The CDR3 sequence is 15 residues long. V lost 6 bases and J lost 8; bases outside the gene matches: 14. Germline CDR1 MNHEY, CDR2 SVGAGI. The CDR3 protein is CASSTSGQAVLEAFF. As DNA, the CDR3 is TGTGCCAGCAGCACCTCGGGACAGGCGGTTTTGGAAGCTTTCTTT.

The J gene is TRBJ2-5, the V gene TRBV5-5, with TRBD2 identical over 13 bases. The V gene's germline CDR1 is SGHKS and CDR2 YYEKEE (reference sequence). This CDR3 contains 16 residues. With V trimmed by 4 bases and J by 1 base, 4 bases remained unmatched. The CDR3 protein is CASSLGLAGIQETQYF. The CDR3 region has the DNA TGTGCCAGCAGCCTGGGACTAGCGGGGATCCAAGAGACCCAGTACTTC.

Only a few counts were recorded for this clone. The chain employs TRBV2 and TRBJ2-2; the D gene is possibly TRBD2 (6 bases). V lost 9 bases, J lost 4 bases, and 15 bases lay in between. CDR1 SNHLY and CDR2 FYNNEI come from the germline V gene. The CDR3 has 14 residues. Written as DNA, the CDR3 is TGTGCCAGTAAGGGACGGGGGTCCACCGGGGAGCTGTTTTTT. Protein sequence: CASKGRGSTGELFF.

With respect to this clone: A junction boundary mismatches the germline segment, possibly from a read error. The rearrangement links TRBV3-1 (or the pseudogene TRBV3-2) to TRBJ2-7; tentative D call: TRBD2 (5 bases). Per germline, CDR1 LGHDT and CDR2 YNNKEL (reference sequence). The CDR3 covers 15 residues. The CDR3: CASSQGAESSYGQYF. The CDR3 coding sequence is TGTGCCAGCAGCCAAGGAGCGGAGAGCTCCTACGGGCAGTACTTC.

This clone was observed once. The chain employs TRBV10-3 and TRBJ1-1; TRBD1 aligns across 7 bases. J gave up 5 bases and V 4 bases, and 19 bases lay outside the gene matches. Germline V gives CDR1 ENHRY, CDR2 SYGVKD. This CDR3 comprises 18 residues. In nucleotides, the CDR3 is TGTGCCATCAGTGCGGGGCAGGGGGTAAGTAGCGGAGGGACTGAAGCTTTCTTT. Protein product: CAISAGQGVSSGGTEAFF.

CDR3 sequence: CASSWGQGNTEAFF. The CDR3 DNA reads TGCGCCAGCAGCTGGGGACAGGGGAACACTGAAGCTTTCTTT. The chain carries TRBV5-1 and TRBJ1-1, with TRBD1 identical over 9 bases. Losses at the gene ends were 3 bases for V and 1 base for J; bases not matched to a gene: 1. This CDR3 spans 14 amino acids. The germline V gene encodes CDR1 SGHRS and CDR2 YFSETQ.

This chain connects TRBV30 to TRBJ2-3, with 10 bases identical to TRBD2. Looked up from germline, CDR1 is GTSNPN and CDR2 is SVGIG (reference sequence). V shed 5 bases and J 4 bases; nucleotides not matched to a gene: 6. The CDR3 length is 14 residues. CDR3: CAWGSGGAADTQYF. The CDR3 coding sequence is TGTGCCTGGGGAAGCGGGGGGGCTGCAGATACGCAGTATTTT.

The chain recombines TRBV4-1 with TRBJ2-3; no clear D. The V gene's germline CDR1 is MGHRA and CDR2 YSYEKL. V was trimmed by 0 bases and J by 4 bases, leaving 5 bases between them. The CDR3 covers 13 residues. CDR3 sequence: CASSQEASDTQYF. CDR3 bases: TGCGCCAGCAGCCAAGAAGCCTCAGATACGCAGTATTTT.

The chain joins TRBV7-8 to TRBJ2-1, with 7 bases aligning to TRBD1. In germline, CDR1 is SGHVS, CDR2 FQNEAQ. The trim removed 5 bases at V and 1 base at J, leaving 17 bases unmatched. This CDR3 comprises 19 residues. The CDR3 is CASSDRREGALPSYNEQFF. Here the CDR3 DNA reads TGTGCCAGCAGCGACAGGCGAGAGGGGGCTCTACCTTCCTACAATGAGCAGTTCTTC.